This paragraph reports one T cell receptor beta chain. CDR3 and TCR beta VDJ profiling relied on a genomic DNA template. Each CDR3 protein is one row after TCRdb ran MiXCR on the reads. The sample has some 220,000 distinct CDR3 sequences; 34% are singletons. The data stem from a study of CD8+CD57+ T cells in acquired aplastic anemia. About the study: On average, sorted CD4+ and CD8+ cells gave approximately 3.5 ug of DNA.

The CDR3 sequence is 15 residues long. Germline V gene data show CDR1 as MRHNA and CDR2 as SNTAGT. Deletions cut 2 bases from V and 2 bases from J, with 12 bases between. The sample was sorted CD4+, CD8+, or CD8+CD57+ T cells (not recorded which) from PBMCs. This receptor was taken from a human donor in good health, serving as a control. The chain is built from TRBV6-4 and TRBJ1-1, with D possibly matching TRBD1 (6 bases). The CDR3 DNA reads TGTGCCAGCAGTGACGCGACGGGGGCCAACACTGAAGCTTTCTTT. Protein: CASSDATGANTEAFF.